These 8 T cell receptor beta chains came from one sample sequenced in a study of blood T cell repertoires in COVID-19. Measured with immunoSEQ multiplex PCR; TCRdb has only the in-frame clones, and not every one. The sample contains 15,000 to 20,000 clones, about 90% of which appear only once. Sequencing input: peripheral blood. The receptors were gathered from a human donor in a cohort sampled during active COVID-19.

The genes are TRBV5-1 and TRBJ2-6; tentatively, D is TRBD2 (7 bases). The CDR3 is made up of 18 amino acids. Germline CDR1 and CDR2: SGHRS and YFSETQ. V was pared by 0 bases and J by 0 bases, with 13 bases between. The DNA for the CDR3 is TGCGCCAGCAGCTTGGAGGGAGGGGGAAGCTCTGGGGCCAACGTCCTGACTTTC. Amino acid sequence: CASSLEGGGSSGANVLTF.

The V and J genes are TRBV6-5 and TRBJ1-6; D is possibly TRBD1 (6 bases). The CDR3 sequence is 12 residues long. V lost 6 bases, J lost 8 bases, and 8 bases lay in between. Per the germline V gene, CDR1 is MNHEY and CDR2 is SVGAGI. As DNA, the CDR3 is TGTGCCAGCAGCGAGGGGGATTCACCCCTCCACTTT. Its translation: CASSEGDSPLHF.

The CDR3 bases are TGTGCCAGCAGCCAATCGACTAGCGGTTACAATGAGCAGTTCTTC. This codes for CASSQSTSGYNEQFF. The rearrangement joins TRBV14 to TRBJ2-1; 9 nucleotides line up with TRBD2. CDR3 length: 15 residues. The V segment lost 2 bases and the J segment 4 bases; nucleotides outside the gene matches: 3. CDR1 SGHDN and CDR2 FVKESK come from the germline V gene.

The chain carries TRBV7-6 and TRBJ1-5, with D tentatively TRBD1 (6 bases). Germline values: CDR1 SGHVS, CDR2 FNYEAQ. This CDR3 has 16 amino acids. The V gene lost 1 base and the J gene lost 7 bases, with 17 bases spanning the gap. In DNA, the CDR3 is TGTGCCAGCAGCTTAGGACAGGCCATCTCAGGACAGCCCCAGCATTTT. Its protein is CASSLGQAISGQPQHF.

The chain links TRBV6-2 or TRBV6-3 to TRBJ2-3, with TRBD2 matching 10 bases. The germline gives CDR1 MNHEY, CDR2 SVGEGT. V lost 2 bases to trimming and J lost 6 bases; unmatched junction nucleotides: 14. The CDR3 spans 18 residues. CDR3 amino acids: CASSYPELAGSPADTQYF. In DNA form, the CDR3 reads TGTGCCAGCAGTTACCCCGAACTAGCGGGATCCCCGGCGGATACGCAGTATTTT.

This rearrangement joins TRBV6-6 to TRBJ2-7; D may be TRBD2 (5 bases). Deletions cut 0 bases from V and 3 bases from J, with 6 bases between. This CDR3 comprises 13 residues. Germline V gives CDR1 MNHNY, CDR2 SVGAGI (reference sequence). The CDR3 sequence: CASSYSRDYEQYF. For the CDR3, the DNA is TGTGCCAGCAGTTACTCGAGGGACTACGAGCAGTACTTC.

In nucleotides, the CDR3 is TGTGCCAGCAGCTTAGATAGGGGGGATACGCAGTATTTT. The encoded protein is CASSLDRGDTQYF. The J gene is TRBJ2-3, the V gene TRBV11-2; D is possibly TRBD1 (6 bases). The length of the CDR3 is 13 residues. Deletions cut 0 bases from V and 6 bases from J, with 7 bases between. Germline V lookup: CDR1 SGHAT, CDR2 FQNNGV.

There are a few counts of this clone. V and J are TRBV2 and TRBJ1-2; D is unresolved. Deletions cut 2 bases from V and 1 base from J, with 11 bases between. CDR1 is SNHLY, CDR2 FYNNEI, per germline. This CDR3 is built from 15 residues. In nucleotides, the CDR3 is TGTGCCAGCAGTGAAACCCCACGGTTTAACTATGGCTACACCTTC. This codes for CASSETPRFNYGYTF.